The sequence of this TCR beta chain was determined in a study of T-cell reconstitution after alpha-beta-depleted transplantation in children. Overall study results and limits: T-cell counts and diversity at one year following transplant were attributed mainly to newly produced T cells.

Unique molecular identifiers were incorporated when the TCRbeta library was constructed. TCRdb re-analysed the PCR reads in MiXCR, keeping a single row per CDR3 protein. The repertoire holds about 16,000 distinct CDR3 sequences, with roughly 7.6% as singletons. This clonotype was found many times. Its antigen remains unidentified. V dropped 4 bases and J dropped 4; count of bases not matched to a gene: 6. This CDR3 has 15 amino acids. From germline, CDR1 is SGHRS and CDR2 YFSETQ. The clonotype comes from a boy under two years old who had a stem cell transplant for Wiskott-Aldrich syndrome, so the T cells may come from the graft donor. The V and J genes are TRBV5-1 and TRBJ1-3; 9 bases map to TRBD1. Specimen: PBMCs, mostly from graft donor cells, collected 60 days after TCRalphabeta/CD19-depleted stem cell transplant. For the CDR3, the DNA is TGCGCCAGCAGCGGGGGACAGGGTGCAGGAAACACCATATATTTT. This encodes CASSGGQGAGNTIYF.